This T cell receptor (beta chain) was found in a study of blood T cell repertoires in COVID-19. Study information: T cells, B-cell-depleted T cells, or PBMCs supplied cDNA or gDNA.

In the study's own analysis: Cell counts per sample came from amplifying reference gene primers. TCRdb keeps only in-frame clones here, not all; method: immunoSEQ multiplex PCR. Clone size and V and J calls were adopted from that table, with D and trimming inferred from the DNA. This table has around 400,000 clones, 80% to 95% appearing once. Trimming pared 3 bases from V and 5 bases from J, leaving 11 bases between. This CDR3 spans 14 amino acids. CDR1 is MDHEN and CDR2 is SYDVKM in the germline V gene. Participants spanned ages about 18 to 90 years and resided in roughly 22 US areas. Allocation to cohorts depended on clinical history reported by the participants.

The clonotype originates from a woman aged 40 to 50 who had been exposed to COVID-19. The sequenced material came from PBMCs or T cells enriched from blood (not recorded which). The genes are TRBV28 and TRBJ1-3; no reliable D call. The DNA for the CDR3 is TGTGCCAGCAGTTTCAGCCCCGGGAGAAACACCATATATTTT. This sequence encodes CASSFSPGRNTIYF.